The next 13 T cell receptor beta chains were all read from a single sample in a study of vaccination and CD4 T cells after COVID-19. Antigen specificity for these receptors is unknown. Indicated treatment: approximately nine-day PBMC culture with coronavirus spike peptide pools or control peptides (ViraFEST assay). According to the study, CD4+ T cells from the unexposed donor were gathered ahead of the COVID-19 pandemic (2011-2018). The Oncomine TCR Beta short-read assay was what sequenced the DNA obtained from cultured CD4+ T cells. CD4+ T cells were cultured, and genomic DNA was extracted from them. Each CDR3 protein gets one entry after TCRdb re-called the PCR reads with MiXCR. Of fewer than 12,000 distinct CDR3 sequences in the sample, around 29% were seen once. Sequencing was performed on CD4+ T cells from blood, cultured in vitro. These receptors all stem from a human donor in good health.

This clonotype was detected only a few times. The chain employs TRBV6-4 and TRBJ2-3, with 11 bases fitting TRBD2. The CDR3 consists of 15 residues. Germline CDR1 reads MRHNA; CDR2 reads SNTAGT. V lost 5 bases, J lost 5 bases, and 6 bases stayed unmatched. The CDR3, as DNA: TGTGCCAGCAGTAATAGCGGGAGGGCCGGAGATACGCAGTATTTT. Amino acid sequence: CASSNSGRAGDTQYF.

This clonotype was counted between two and nine times. The chain uses TRBV28 and TRBJ1-5; a weak D match, TRBD1 (6 bases). Trimming took off 6 bases at V and 5 bases at J, with 20 bases between the two ends. CDR1 is MDHEN, CDR2 SYDVKM, per germline. There are 16 residues in the CDR3. CDR3 in amino acids: CASSLAFWGGDQPQHF. The CDR3 DNA is TGTGCCAGCAGCCTTGCGTTTTGGGGGGGCGATCAGCCCCAGCATTTT. Full variable domain (outside the CDR3, taken from reference TRBV28 and TRBJ1-5): DVKVTQSSRYLVKRTGEKVFLECVQDMDHENMFWYRQDPGLGLRLIYFSYDVKMKEKGDIPEGYSVSREKKERFSLILESASTNQTSMYLCASSLAFWGGDQPQHFGDGTRLSIL.

Only a few counts were recorded for this clonotype. V and J are TRBV12-3 or TRBV12-4 and TRBJ2-7; TRBD2 aligns across 8 bases. V trimming: 5 bases; J trimming: 7 bases; junction bases outside the gene matches: 13. This CDR3 is built from 15 residues. The CDR3 bases are TGTGCCAGCAGTCCGGTCGCGGGAGGCTTGGGGGAGCAGTACTTC. This sequence encodes CASSPVAGGLGEQYF.

This clonotype occurred a few times. This rearrangement joins TRBV21-1 to TRBJ2-7; the table's TRBD1 call for D was not verified on the DNA. TRBV21-1 is flagged as a pseudogene. The length of the CDR3 is 14 residues. CDR3 residues: CASSTRGHVYEQYF. In DNA form, the CDR3 reads TGTGCCAGCAGCACGAGGGGACACGTTTACGAGCAGTACTTC.

Worth noting for this clonotype: Compared with germline, one end of the junction differs, possibly owing to a read error. The CDR3, as DNA: TGTGCCAGCAGGCTGACTAGCGGGAGGGCCCCGTTCTACAAGCAGTACTTC. Its translation is CASRLTSGRAPFYKQYF. The gene calls are TRBV6-1 and TRBJ2-7; 14 nucleotides align to TRBD2. CDR1 and CDR2 (germline): MNHNS, SASEGT. The CDR3 extends over 17 amino acids.

The J gene is TRBJ2-1, the V gene TRBV19, with 9 bases fitting TRBD1. The CDR3 covers 16 residues. J was trimmed by 3 bases and V by 8 bases; bases with no gene match: 11. Germline CDR1 LNHDA, CDR2 SQIVND (reference sequence). CDR3 DNA: TGTGCCAGTTCCCACCTACAGGGGGCGCGCTACAATGAGCAGTTCTTC. Protein sequence: CASSHLQGARYNEQFF.

This clonotype appeared a few times. J is TRBJ2-5 and V is TRBV5-1; TRBD1 aligns across 9 bases. Germline CDR1 and CDR2: SGHRS and YFSETQ. V was pared by 4 bases and J by 2 bases, with 6 bases of the junction left unmatched. CDR3 length equals 15 residues. The CDR3 DNA reads as TGCGCCAGCAGCCGAGGACAGGGGAATCAAGAGACCCAGTACTTC. Encoded protein: CASSRGQGNQETQYF. Variable domain in full (rest from reference TRBV5-1 and TRBJ2-5): KAGVTQTPRYLIKTRGQQVTLSCSPISGHRSVSWYQQTPGQGLQFLFEYFSETQRNKGNFPGRFSGRQFSNSRSEMNVSTLELGDSALYLCASSRGQGNQETQYFGPGTRLLVL.

The chain has TRBV10-3 and TRBJ2-7, with a possible D match to TRBD1 (6 bases). CDR1 and CDR2 (germline): ENHRY, SYGVKD. This CDR3 region has 12 residues. V shed 8 bases and J shed 1 base, with 9 bases lying between them. The CDR3 protein is CAIRDTSYEQYF. The CDR3 region has the DNA TGTGCCATCCGGGACACTTCCTACGAGCAGTACTTC.

The chain has TRBV7-2 and TRBJ2-3, with D tentatively TRBD1 (5 bases). The V gene lost 5 bases and the J gene lost 0 bases, with 12 bases spanning the gap. This CDR3 has 15 residues. Germline CDR1 SGHTA, CDR2 FQGNSA. CDR3 residues: CASSVTEASTDTQYF. CDR3 coding DNA: TGTGCCAGCAGCGTGACAGAGGCTAGCACAGATACGCAGTATTTT. Complete variable domain (other parts from reference TRBV7-2 and TRBJ2-3): GAGVSQSPSNKVTEKGKDVELRCDPISGHTALYWYRQSLGQGLEFLIYFQGNSAPDKSGLPSDRFSAERTGGSVSTLTIQRTQQEDSAVYLCASSVTEASTDTQYFGPGTRLTVL.

V gene TRBV7-3 combines with J gene TRBJ1-1, with TRBD1 identical over 9 bases. The germline gives CDR1 SGHTA, CDR2 FQGTGA. The CDR3 is 14 amino acids. V was pared by 4 bases and J by 6 bases, with 6 bases of the junction left unmatched. DNA for the CDR3: TGTGCCAGCAGCTCCACAGGGGGCGGGTCTGAAGCTTTCTTT. Protein: CASSSTGGGSEAFF.

This clonotype was counted a single time. V and J are TRBV19 and TRBJ2-1, with 8 bases matching TRBD2. There are 16 residues in the CDR3. V shed 7 bases and J 2 bases; nucleotides not matched to a gene: 10. Looked up from germline, CDR1 is LNHDA and CDR2 is SQIVND (reference sequence). CDR3 bases: TGTGCCAGTAAAGAGACTAGCGCGTCCCCCTACAATGAGCAGTTCTTC. This codes for CASKETSASPYNEQFF. Supplemented by reference TRBV19 and TRBJ2-1, the full variable domain reads DGGITQSPKYLFRKEGQNVTLSCEQNLNHDAMYWYRQDPGQGLRLIYYSQIVNDFQKGDIAEGYSVSREKKESFPLTVTSAQKNPTAFYLCASKETSASPYNEQFFGPGTRLTVL.

The gene calls are TRBV5-4 and TRBJ2-5; 11 bases align to TRBD1. The germline V gene encodes CDR1 SGHNT and CDR2 YYREEE (reference sequence). After removal of 4 bases from V and 5 bases from J, the junction contained 10 bases not matched to a gene. The CDR3 runs 16 residues. For the CDR3, the DNA is TGTGCCAGCAGCCCTGCGCTGCGGGACAGGGGGGAGACCCAGTACTTC. Encoded protein: CASSPALRDRGETQYF.

The J gene is TRBJ2-7, the V gene TRBV20-1; perhaps D is TRBD1 or TRBD2 (5 bases each). The CDR3 contains 15 residues. The ends were cut back, 4 bases at V and 0 bases at J, with 16 bases in the middle. Per the germline V gene, CDR1 is DFQATT and CDR2 is SNEGSKA (reference sequence). The CDR3 spells CSATYGALSSYEQYF. The CDR3 bases are TGCAGTGCTACATACGGGGCCCTGAGCTCCTACGAGCAGTACTTC.